This T cell receptor (beta chain) was sequenced for a study of blood T cells in healthy people across ages. Study findings and constraints: The study found more naive CD4+ cells and higher diversity in long-lived than aged donors. Unknown donor CMV status possibly confounded expanded clonotype changes.

CDR3 size: 14 residues. The germline gives CDR1 SGDLS, CDR2 YYNGEE. Total RNA, at least 6 micrograms per sample, came from PBMCs. A sample-barcoded 5' primer and a J-beta primer mix were used in a second PCR of about 7 to 12 cycles. From the 5' RACE reads, TCRdb called clonotypes with MiXCR, one entry per CDR3 protein. Of some 800,000 distinct CDR3 sequences in the sample, 44% were seen once. On this clonotype: What it recognizes is unknown. The junction shows a germline mismatch at one end, possibly a read error.

The genes are TRBV9 and TRBJ2-3; no reliable D call. The receptor comes from a man aged 55 to 70 in good health. Material for sequencing was blood. CDR3 in DNA: TGTACCAGCAGTGCGGCCCACGCTACAGATACGCAGTATTTT. Amino acids: CTSSAAHATDTQYF.